This is a list of T cell receptor beta chains from one sample in a study of blood T cell repertoires in COVID-19. This table comes from immunoSEQ multiplex PCR, and its TCRdb copy is limited to in-frame clones, with some not included. The sample lists about 140,000 clones; 86% were seen once. Sequencing was carried out using PBMCs or T cells enriched from blood (not recorded which). These receptors were obtained from a man aged 45-65 years who had recovered from COVID-19. Each CDR3 is given with its conserved first and last residue. A D gene is named only where the DNA matches it firmly. Rows may omit the clone size; those that give it use once, few, many or a size class.

J gene	V gene	clone size	D gene	CDR3 DNA	CDR3 protein
TRBJ2-1	TRBV4-3	-	TRBD2	TGCGCCAGCAGCCTAAGAGCGGGGTCTTACAATGAGCAGTTCTTC	CASSLRAGSYNEQFF
TRBJ1-2	TRBV2	-	-	TGTGCCAGCCGATCGGACACCAGCTATGGCTACACCTTC	CASRSDTSYGYTF
TRBJ1-4	TRBV19	-	-	TGTGCCAGTAGCGGGGTTAATGAAAAACTGTTTTTT	CASSGVNEKLFF
TRBJ2-7	TRBV7-3	-	-	TGTGCCAGCAGCGTGGCAGGGATACCTGCCTACGAGCAGTACTTC	CASSVAGIPAYEQYF
TRBJ1-1	TRBV7-9	-	-	TGTGCCAGCAGCTTAAGACACCTGGGCACTGAAGCTTTCTTT	CASSLRHLGTEAFF
TRBJ2-2	TRBV5-8	-	TRBD1	TGTGCCAGCAAATCGGGACAGGGGGAAACCGGGGAACTGTTTTTT	CASKSGQGETGELFF
TRBJ2-1	TRBV6-2/TRBV6-3	-	TRBD1	TGTGCCAGCAGTTACGGGGACAGTTACAATGAGCAGTTCTTC	CASSYGDSYNEQFF
TRBJ1-2	TRBV5-8	-	-	TGTGCCAGCAGCGACGGAAGGGAGTTCAATGGCTACACCTTC	CASSDGREFNGYTF
TRBJ1-5	TRBV6-6	few	-	TGTGCCAGCAGTTATTGGGGCCATAGCAATCAGCCCCAGCATTTT	CASSYWGHSNQPQHF
TRBJ1-2	TRBV25-1	-	-	TGTGCCAGCAGTGAGGCAGGGATTTCTAACTATGGCTACACCTTC	CASSEAGISNYGYTF
TRBJ2-5	TRBV7-2	-	TRBD2	TGTGCCAGCAGCCCCCGGGGGGCAGCGGGAGGGATTGAGACCCAGTACTTC	CASSPRGAAGGIETQYF
TRBJ1-4	TRBV2	-	TRBD1	TGTGCCAGCAGGGCCGGGACAGGCCCTGGAAAACTGTTTTTT	CASRAGTGPGKLFF
TRBJ1-2	TRBV5-8	-	TRBD1	TGTGCCAGCAGCGGACCCGGGACAGGGGTAGGCTACACCTTC	CASSGPGTGVGYTF
TRBJ1-5	TRBV19	-	TRBD1	TGTGCCAGTACCTTACTTCAGGGGGCAGGAGGTCAGCCCCAGCATTTT	CASTLLQGAGGQPQHF
TRBJ2-7	TRBV24-1	-	TRBD1	TGTGCCACCAGTGATTCCGGGACAGGCCTCTACGAGCAGTACTTC	CATSDSGTGLYEQYF
TRBJ2-3	TRBV19	-	-	TGTGCCAGTAGGCGCCAGGACAGTTACACAGATACGCAGTATTTT	CASRRQDSYTDTQYF
TRBJ1-1	TRBV10-3	-	-	TGTGCCATCAGTGCTGAGGGGGTTGAAGCTTTCTTT	CAISAEGVEAFF
TRBJ1-5	TRBV28	-	TRBD1	TGTGCCAGCATCCCAGGACAGGGAAGAGTTCAGCCCCAGCATTTT	CASIPGQGRVQPQHF
TRBJ1-2	TRBV2	once	TRBD1	TGTGCCAGCACTCCGACAGGGAACTATGGCTACACCTTC	CASTPTGNYGYTF
TRBJ1-4	TRBV5-5	-	TRBD1	TGTGCCAGCAGTTTGGACGGGACAGGGGGCGAAGAACTGTTTTTT	CASSLDGTGGEELFF
TRBJ1-1	TRBV19	-	TRBD1	TGTGCCAGTAGGGGACAGTTTGAGAACACTGAAGCTTTCTTT	CASRGQFENTEAFF
TRBJ1-1	TRBV9	-	-	TGTGCCAGCAGTTCAGCAGGGCAGAACACTGAAGCTTTCTTT	CASSSAGQNTEAFF
TRBJ1-5	TRBV7-8	-	TRBD1	TGTGCCAGCAGCTTAACCTCGACAGGGGGCAATCAGCCCCAGCATTTT	CASSLTSTGGNQPQHF